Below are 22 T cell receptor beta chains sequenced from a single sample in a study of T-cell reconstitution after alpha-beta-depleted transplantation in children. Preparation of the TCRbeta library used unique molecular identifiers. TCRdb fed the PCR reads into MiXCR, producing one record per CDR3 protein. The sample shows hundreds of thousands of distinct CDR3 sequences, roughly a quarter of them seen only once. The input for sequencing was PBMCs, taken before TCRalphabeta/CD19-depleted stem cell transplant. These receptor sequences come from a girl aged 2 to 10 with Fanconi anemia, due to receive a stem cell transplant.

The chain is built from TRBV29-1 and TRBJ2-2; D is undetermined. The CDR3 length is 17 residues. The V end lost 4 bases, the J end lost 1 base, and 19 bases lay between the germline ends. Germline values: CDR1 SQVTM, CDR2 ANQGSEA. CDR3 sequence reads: CSVGRNPTIMNTGELFF. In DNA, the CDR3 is TGCAGCGTTGGTAGGAACCCGACCATCATGAACACCGGGGAGCTGTTTTTT.

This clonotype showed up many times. CDR3 sequence: CSARVGAEGDEQFF. The CDR3 region has the DNA TGCAGTGCTAGAGTGGGAGCGGAGGGAGATGAGCAGTTCTTC. This chain connects TRBV20-1 to TRBJ2-1; D perhaps matches TRBD2 (6 bases). CDR1 is DFQATT and CDR2 is SNEGSKA in the germline V gene (reference sequence). V was pared by 1 base and J by 8 bases, with 15 bases between. The CDR3 loop spans 14 amino acids.

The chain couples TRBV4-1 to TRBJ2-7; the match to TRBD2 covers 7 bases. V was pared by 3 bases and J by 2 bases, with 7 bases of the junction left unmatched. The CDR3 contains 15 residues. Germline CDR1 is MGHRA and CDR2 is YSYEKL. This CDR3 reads CASSHLGGTTYEQYF. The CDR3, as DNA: TGCGCCAGCAGCCACCTAGGAGGGACTACCTACGAGCAGTACTTC.

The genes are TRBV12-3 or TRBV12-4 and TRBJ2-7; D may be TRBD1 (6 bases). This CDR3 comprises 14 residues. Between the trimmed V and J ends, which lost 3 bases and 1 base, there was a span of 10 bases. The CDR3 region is CASSFRQESYEQYF. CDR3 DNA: TGTGCCAGCAGTTTCCGACAGGAGTCCTACGAGCAGTACTTC.

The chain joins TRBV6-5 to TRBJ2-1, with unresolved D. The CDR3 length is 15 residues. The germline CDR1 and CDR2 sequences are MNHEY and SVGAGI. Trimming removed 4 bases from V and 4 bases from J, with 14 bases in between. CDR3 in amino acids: CASSFGPSTYNEQFF. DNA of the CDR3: TGTGCCAGCAGTTTTGGGCCTAGTACTTACAATGAGCAGTTCTTC.

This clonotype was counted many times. Here the CDR3 reads CASSQDRLPLGPIRTDTQYF. In DNA, the CDR3 is TGTGCCAGCAGCCAAGATCGACTGCCACTAGGACCAATCCGCACAGATACGCAGTATTTT. V is TRBV4-2 and J is TRBJ2-3, with a weak D call TRBD2 (5 bases). The CDR3 loop spans 20 amino acids. Looked up from germline, CDR1 is LGHNA and CDR2 is YNFKEQ. With 0 bases removed from V and 1 base from J, the gap between germline ends came to 23 bases.

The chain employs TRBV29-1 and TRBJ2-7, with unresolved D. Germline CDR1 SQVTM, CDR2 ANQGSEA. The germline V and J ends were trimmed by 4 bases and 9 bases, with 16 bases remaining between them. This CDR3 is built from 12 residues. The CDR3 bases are TGCAGCGTTGTTGGGGAATATACGGGGCAGTACTTC. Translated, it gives CSVVGEYTGQYF.

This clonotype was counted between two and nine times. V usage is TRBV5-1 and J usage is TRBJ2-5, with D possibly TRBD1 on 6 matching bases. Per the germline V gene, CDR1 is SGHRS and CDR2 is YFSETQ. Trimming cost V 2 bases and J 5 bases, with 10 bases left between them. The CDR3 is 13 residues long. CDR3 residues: CASSFSGDETQYF. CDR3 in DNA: TGCGCCAGCAGCTTTTCAGGGGACGAGACCCAGTACTTC.

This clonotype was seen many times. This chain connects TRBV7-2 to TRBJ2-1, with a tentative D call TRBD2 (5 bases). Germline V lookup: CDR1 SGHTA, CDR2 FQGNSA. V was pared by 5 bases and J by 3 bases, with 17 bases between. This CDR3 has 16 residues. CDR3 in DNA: TGTGCCAGCAGCCATCCGGTCGGGGTACTCTACAATGAGCAGTTCTTC. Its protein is CASSHPVGVLYNEQFF.

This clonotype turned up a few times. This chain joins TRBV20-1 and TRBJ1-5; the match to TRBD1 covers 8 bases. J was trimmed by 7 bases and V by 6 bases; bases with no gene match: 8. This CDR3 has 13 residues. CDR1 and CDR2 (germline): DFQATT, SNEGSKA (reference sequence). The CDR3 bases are TGCAGTGCCCACAGGGGGATCGGCCAGCCCCAGCATTTT. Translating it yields CSAHRGIGQPQHF.

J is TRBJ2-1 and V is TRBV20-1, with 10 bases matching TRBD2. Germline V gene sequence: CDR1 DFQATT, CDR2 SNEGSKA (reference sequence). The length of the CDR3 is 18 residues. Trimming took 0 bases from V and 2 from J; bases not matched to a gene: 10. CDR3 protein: CSARDRDSGTSAYNEQFF. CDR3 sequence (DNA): TGCAGTGCTAGAGATCGAGATTCGGGGACTAGCGCCTACAATGAGCAGTTCTTC.

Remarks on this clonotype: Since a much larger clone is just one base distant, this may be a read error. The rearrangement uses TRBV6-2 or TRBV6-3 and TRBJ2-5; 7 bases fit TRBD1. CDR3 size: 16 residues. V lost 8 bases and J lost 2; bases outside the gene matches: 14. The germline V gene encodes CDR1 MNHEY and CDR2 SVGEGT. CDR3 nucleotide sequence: TGTGCCAGCCACCAAATTGTCCCGGGACAGCAAGAGACCCAGTACTTC. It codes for CASHQIVPGQQETQYF.

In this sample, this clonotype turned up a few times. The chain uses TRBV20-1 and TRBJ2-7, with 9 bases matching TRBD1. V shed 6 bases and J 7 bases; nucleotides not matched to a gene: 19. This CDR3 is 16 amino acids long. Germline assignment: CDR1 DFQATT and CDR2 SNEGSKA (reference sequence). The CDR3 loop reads CSALLGPGQGYLEQYF. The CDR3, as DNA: TGCAGTGCCCTCCTAGGCCCCGGACAGGGGTATTTGGAGCAGTACTTC.

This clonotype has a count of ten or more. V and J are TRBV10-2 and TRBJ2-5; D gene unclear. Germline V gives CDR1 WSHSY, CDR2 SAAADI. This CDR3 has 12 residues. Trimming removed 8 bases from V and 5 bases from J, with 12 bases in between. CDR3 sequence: CASRPGRETQYF. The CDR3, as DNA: TGCGCCAGCCGTCCAGGCAGGGAGACCCAGTACTTC.

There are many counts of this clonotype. This chain's CDR3 is CASSPTSGYYNEQFF. CDR3 sequence (DNA): TGTGCCAGCAGCCCTACGTCCGGGTACTACAATGAGCAGTTCTTC. The chain joins TRBV12-3 or TRBV12-4 to TRBJ2-1, with D hard to call. V was clipped by 6 bases and J by 3 bases, with 15 bases between them. This CDR3 region has 15 residues.

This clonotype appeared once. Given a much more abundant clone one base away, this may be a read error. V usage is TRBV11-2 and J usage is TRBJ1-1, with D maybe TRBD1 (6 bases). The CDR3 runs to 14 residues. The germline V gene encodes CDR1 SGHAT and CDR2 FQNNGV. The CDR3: CASSLGRGNSEAFF. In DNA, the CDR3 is TGTGCCAGCAGCTTAGGTAGGGGGAACTCTGAAGCTTTCTTT. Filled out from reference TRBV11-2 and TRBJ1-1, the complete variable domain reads EAGVAQSPRYKIIEKRQSVAFWCNPISGHATLYWYQQILGQGPKLLIQFQNNGVVDDSQLPKDRFSAERLKGVDSTLKIQPAKLEDSAVYLCASSLGRGNSEAFFGQGTRLTVV.

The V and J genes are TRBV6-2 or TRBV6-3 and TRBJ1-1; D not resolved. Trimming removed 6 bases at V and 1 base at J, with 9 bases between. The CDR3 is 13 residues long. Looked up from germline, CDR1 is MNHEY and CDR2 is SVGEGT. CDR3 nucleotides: TGTGCCAGCAGGTCTACAGAGAACACTGAAGCTTTCTTT. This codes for CASRSTENTEAFF.

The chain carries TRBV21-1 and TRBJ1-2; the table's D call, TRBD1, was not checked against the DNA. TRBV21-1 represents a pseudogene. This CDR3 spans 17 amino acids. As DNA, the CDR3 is TGTGCCAGCAGCAAAGGGAGACAGGGGAGTGTGAAAGATGGCTACACCTTC. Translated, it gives CASSKGRQGSVKDGYTF.

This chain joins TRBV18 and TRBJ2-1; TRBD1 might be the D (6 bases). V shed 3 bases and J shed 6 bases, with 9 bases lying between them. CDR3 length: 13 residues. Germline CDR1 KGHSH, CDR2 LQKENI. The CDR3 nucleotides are TGTGCCAGCTCACCCGGACAGTCCAATGAGCAGTTCTTC. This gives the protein CASSPGQSNEQFF.

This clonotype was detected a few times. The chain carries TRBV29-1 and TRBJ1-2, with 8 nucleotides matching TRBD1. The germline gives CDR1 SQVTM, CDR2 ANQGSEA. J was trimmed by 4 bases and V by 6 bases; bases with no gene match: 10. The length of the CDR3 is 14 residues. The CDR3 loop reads CSVGYSTGGYGYTF. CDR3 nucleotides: TGCAGCGTCGGATACAGTACAGGGGGCTATGGCTACACCTTC.

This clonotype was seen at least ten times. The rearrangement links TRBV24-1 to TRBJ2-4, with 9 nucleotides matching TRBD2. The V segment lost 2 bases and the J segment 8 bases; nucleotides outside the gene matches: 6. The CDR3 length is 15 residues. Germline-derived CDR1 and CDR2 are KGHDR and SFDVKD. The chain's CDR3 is CATSDSSSGRHIQYF. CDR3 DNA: TGTGCCACCAGTGATTCCAGTAGCGGGAGACACATTCAGTACTTC.

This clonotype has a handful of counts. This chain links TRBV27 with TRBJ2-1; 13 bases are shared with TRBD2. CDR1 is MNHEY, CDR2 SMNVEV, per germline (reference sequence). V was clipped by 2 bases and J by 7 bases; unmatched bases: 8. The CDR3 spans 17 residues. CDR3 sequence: CASSLPGLAGYWNEQFF. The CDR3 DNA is TGTGCCAGCAGTTTACCGGGACTAGCGGGATATTGGAATGAGCAGTTCTTC.